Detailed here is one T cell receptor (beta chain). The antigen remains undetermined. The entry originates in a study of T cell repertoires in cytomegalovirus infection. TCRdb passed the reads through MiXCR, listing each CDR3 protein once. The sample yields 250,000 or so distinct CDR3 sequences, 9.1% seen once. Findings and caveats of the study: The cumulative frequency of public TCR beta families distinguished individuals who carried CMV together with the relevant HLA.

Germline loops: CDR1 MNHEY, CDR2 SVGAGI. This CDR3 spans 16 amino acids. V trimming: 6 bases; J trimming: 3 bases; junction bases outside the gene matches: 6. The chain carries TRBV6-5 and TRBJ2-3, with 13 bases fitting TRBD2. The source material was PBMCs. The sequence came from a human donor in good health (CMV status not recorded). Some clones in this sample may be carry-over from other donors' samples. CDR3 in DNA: TGTGCCAGCAGATGGACTAGCGGGAGTGTAACAGATACGCAGTATTTT. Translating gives CASRWTSGSVTDTQYF.